The clone carrying this T cell receptor beta chain was found many times. Its antigen is unknown. This sample was included in a study of human T cells and chemical hapten exposure. Whole-study context: Each patient's scalp received weekly diphenylcyclopropenone throughout the approximately 25-week study. Affected patients, primarily female, had alopecia areata, totalis or universalis. Study results and caveats: No alteration of TCRs above 1 in 1000 frequency was seen with DPC sensitization.

Time point here: patch test 2, 6 weeks after DPC sensitization. As to treatment: therapeutic diphenylcyclopropenone sensitization with weekly scalp DPC. TCRdb passed the RACE reads through MiXCR, listing each CDR3 protein once. Counted here are tens of thousands of distinct CDR3 sequences, roughly 10% occurring once; the ten biggest clones make up over 2%. Germline V gene lookup returns CDR1 MDHEN and CDR2 SYDVKM. The V end lost 2 bases, the J end lost 1 base, and 7 bases lay between the germline ends. The CDR3 runs 14 residues. The clonotype comes from a woman under 40 with alopecia areata. Some clones in this sample may be carry-over from other donors' samples. The sample consisted of whole blood, taken in connection with sensitization to the hapten diphenylcyclopropenone (DPC). The chain has TRBV28 and TRBJ2-3; tentatively, D is TRBD1 (6 bases). The CDR3 coding sequence is TGTGCCAGCAGTTTAGAGGGGGGCACAGATACGCAGTATTTT. Protein: CASSLEGGTDTQYF.